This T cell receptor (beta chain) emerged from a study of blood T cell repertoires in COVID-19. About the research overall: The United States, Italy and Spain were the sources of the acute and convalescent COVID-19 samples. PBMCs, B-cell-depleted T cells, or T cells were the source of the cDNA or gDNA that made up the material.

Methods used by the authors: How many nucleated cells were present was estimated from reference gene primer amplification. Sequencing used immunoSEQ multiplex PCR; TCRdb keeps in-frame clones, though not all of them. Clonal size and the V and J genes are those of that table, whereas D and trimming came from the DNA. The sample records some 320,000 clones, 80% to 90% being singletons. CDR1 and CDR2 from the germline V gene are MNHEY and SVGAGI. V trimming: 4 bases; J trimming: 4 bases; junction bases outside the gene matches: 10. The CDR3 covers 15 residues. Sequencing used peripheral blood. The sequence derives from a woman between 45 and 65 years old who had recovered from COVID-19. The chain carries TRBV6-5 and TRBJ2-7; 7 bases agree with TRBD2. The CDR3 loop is CASSSQVAGDYEQYF. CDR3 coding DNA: TGTGCCAGCAGTTCACAAGTAGCGGGTGATTACGAGCAGTACTTC.